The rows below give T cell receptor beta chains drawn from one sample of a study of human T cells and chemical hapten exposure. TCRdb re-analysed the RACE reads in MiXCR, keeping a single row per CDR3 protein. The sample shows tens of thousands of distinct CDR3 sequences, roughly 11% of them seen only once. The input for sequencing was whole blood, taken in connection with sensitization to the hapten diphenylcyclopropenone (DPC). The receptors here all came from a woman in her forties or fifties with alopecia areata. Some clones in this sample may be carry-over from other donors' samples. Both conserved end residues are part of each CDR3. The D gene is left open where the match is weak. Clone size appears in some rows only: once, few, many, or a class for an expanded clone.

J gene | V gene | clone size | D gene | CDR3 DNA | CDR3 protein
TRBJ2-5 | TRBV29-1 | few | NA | TGCAGCGTTTGGGGGGAGCGGGAGACCCAGTACTTC | CSVWGERETQYF
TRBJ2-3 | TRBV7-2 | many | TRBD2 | TGTGCCAGCAGCTTAGGATCTAGCGGGGGAACAGATACGCAGTATTTT | CASSLGSSGGTDTQYF
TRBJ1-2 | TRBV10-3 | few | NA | TGTGCCATCAGACCAGGGGCATCAAACTATGGCTACACCTTC | CAIRPGASNYGYTF
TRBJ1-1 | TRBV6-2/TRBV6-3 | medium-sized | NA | TGTGCCAGCAATTCCGTGGAATGGACTGAAGCTTTCTTT | CASNSVEWTEAFF
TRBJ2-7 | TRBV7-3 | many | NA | TGTGCCAGCAGCGCCCGAGGGCCCTACGAGCAGTACTTC | CASSARGPYEQYF
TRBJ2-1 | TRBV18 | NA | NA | TGTGCCAGCTCCCCTGACCAAACCAACAATGAGCAGTTCTTC | CASSPDQTNNEQFF
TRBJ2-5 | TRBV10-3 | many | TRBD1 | TGTGCCATCATGGGGACAGGCAGCCAAGAGACCCAGTACTTC | CAIMGTGSQETQYF
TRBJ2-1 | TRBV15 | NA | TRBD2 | TGTGCCACCAGCAGAGTTGGGAGCGGGAGGTCCTTCTACAATGAGCAGTTCTTC | CATSRVGSGRSFYNEQFF
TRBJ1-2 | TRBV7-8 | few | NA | TGTGCCAGCAGCTTAGAACGACGAGGTGGCTACACCTTC | CASSLERRGGYTF
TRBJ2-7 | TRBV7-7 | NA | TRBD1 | TGTGCTAGCAGCTTAGGCCCGGGACAGGGGCAGGGCGAGCAGTACTTC | CASSLGPGQGQGEQYF
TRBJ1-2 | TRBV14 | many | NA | TGTGCCAGCAGCTCGCAGCAGGGACTAGGTGGCTACACCTTC | CASSSQQGLGGYTF
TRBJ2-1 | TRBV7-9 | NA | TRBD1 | TGTGCCAGCAGCTTAGCAGGGACAGGGGGCATTGAGCAGTTCTTC | CASSLAGTGGIEQFF
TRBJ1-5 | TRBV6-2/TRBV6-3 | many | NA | TGTGCCAGCACCACGGGAGGGACTCAGCCCCAGCATTTT | CASTTGGTQPQHF
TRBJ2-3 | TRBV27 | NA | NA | TGTGCCAGCAGCCCATATAGTATTCAGTCGGCTCCTAGCACAGATACGCAGTATTTT | CASSPYSIQSAPSTDTQYF
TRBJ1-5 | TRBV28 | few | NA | TGTGCCAGCAACCGCCTCGGGGCCTATACTTATAGCAATCAGCCCCAGCATTTT | CASNRLGAYTYSNQPQHF
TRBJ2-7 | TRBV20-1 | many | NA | TGCAGTGCTAGAGCGCCCAGCTCCTACGAGCAGTACTTC | CSARAPSSYEQYF
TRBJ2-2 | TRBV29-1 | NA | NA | TGCAGCGGGTATGAGGCCGGGGAGCTGTTTTTT | CSGYEAGELFF
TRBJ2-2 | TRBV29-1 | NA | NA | TGCAGCGTGAGACAGCAGAACACCGGGGAGCTGTTTTTT | CSVRQQNTGELFF
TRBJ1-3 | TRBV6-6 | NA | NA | TGTGCCAGCCGCCCTGGTGACCAAAGATCGGGAAACACCATATATTTT | CASRPGDQRSGNTIYF
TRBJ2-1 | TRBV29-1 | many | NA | TGTTCCGGGCTGACATACAATGAGCAGTTCTTC | CSGLTYNEQFF
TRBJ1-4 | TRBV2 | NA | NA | TGTGCCAGCCGGGGAGGGGGAAAGGAGGTTGTAAAACTGTTTTTT | CASRGGGKEVVKLFF
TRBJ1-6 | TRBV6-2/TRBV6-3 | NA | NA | TGTGCCAGCAGTTTTCCGGGGGCATTCCGTCCCCACTTT | CASSFPGAFRPHF
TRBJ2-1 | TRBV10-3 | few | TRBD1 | TGTGCCATCAGCGCAGGGGGCTCCTACAATGAGCAGTTCTTC | CAISAGGSYNEQFF
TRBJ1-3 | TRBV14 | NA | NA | TGTGCCAGCAGCCAAGATCGCCGGTTCAATGGAAACACCATATATTTT | CASSQDRRFNGNTIYF
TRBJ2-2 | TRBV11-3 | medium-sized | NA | TGTGCCAGCAGCCAATCCGGGATAAACACCGGGGAGCTGTTTTTT | CASSQSGINTGELFF
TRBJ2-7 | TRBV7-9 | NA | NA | TGTGCCAGCAGCTCCTCTGGGGGTGGTAGCTCCTACGAGCAGTACTTC | CASSSSGGGSSYEQYF
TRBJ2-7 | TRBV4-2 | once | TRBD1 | TGTGCCAGCAGCCAAGAAATCGGACAGGGATCCTACGAGCAGTACTTC | CASSQEIGQGSYEQYF
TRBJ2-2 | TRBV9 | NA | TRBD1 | TGTGCCAGCAGCGTAGACCCGGGACAGCGAGGCGGGGAGCTGTTTTTT | CASSVDPGQRGGELFF
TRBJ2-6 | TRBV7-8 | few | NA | TGTGCCAGCAGCTTAGCGGAGGGGACCTCTGGGGCCAACGTCCTGACTTTC | CASSLAEGTSGANVLTF
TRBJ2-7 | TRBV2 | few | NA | TGTGCCAGCAGTTTCCTTAGGTCGACTATGAGCTCCTACGAGCAGTACTTC | CASSFLRSTMSSYEQYF
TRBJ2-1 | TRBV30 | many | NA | TGTGCCTGGAGTGTACATGGGGCAGGGAACAATAAGCAGTTCTTC | CAWSVHGAGNNKQFF
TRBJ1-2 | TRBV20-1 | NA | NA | TGCAGTGCCCCGAAGCAGCAGAACTATGGCTACACCTTC | CSAPKQQNYGYTF
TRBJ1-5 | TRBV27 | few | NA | TGTGCCAGCAGGCCATGGCCCCAGCATTTT | CASRPWPQHF